Listed here are 24 T cell receptor beta chains from one sample, sequenced in a study of T-cell memory formation after mild COVID-19 (TCRdb year 2021). The library was built by means of 5' RACE. The instrument was an Illumina NovaSeq 6000. Using fastp at Q25 and MiXCR, TCRdb reprocessed the public reads and kept productive beta chains. Under each unique CDR3 protein, matching rows form one entry showing the most common genes and DNA. For this sample there are 300,000 to 350,000 distinct CDR3 sequences; about an eighth appear just once. About 20% of the sample lies in the top ten. Sequenced: PBMCs or a T cell subset sorted from them (not recorded which). The receptors stem from a young man who had mild COVID-19 (a few samples of this study predate the infection). The sample titles of this study are shuffled in the database, so cell type and time point are left out; the donor was told from shared clones.

This clonotype occurred a few times. The CDR3 DNA follows: TGTGCCAGCAGCGTAGACCCGCCCCAGGGGGCTAGGGATACGCAGTATTTT. The encoded protein is CASSVDPPQGARDTQYF. V is TRBV9 and J is TRBJ2-3, with TRBD1 identical over 8 bases. Germline V CDR1 and CDR2: SGDLS, YYNGEE. V lost 0 bases, J lost 6 bases, and 12 bases stayed unmatched. CDR3 length equals 17 residues. The full variable domain, with the rest looked up from reference TRBV9 and TRBJ2-3, is DSGVTQTPKHLITATGQRVTLRCSPRSGDLSVYWYQQSLDQGLQFLIQYYNGEERAKGNILERFSAQQFPDLHSELNLSSLELGDSALYFCASSVDPPQGARDTQYFGPGTRLTVL.

This sequence joins TRBV14 and TRBJ2-5; D is undetermined. Trimming stripped 4 bases from V and 5 bases from J, with 8 bases between. The V gene's germline CDR1 is SGHDN and CDR2 FVKESK. This CDR3 comprises 12 residues. CDR3: CASSLTWETQYF. The CDR3 DNA reads TGTGCCAGCAGCCTAACATGGGAGACCCAGTACTTC.

This clonotype occurred a few times. J is TRBJ2-2 and V is TRBV24-1; 9 bases line up with TRBD1. The germline V gene has CDR1 KGHDR and CDR2 SFDVKD. Trimming took 9 bases from V and 5 from J; bases not matched to a gene: 6. This CDR3 is 14 amino acids long. The CDR3 nucleotides are TGTGCCACCCGGGACAGGGCATTAACCGGGGAGCTGTTTTTT. Translation: CATRDRALTGELFF.

The chain is built from TRBV18 and TRBJ1-6, with D unresolved. The V and J ends lost 2 bases and 5 bases respectively, with 7 bases between them. The CDR3 contains 14 residues. Germline CDR1 reads KGHSH; CDR2 reads LQKENI. This chain's CDR3 is CASSPESNNSPLHF. The CDR3, as DNA: TGTGCCAGCTCACCAGAGTCGAATAATTCACCCCTCCACTTT.

The rearrangement links TRBV12-3 or TRBV12-4 to TRBJ1-4; D is uncertain. CDR3 length equals 15 residues. Trimming shortened V by 3 bases and J by 8 bases, and 16 bases separated the two germline ends. CDR3 in amino acids: CASSLVGISYEKLFF. The CDR3 nucleotides read TGTGCCAGCAGTTTGGTGGGTATTTCCTACGAAAAACTGTTTTTT.

The rearrangement links TRBV10-3 to TRBJ1-2; 7 bases map to TRBD1. J was trimmed by 4 bases and V by 9 bases; bases with no gene match: 14. The V gene's germline CDR1 is ENHRY and CDR2 SYGVKD. The CDR3 has 15 amino acids. CDR3 sequence: CAIGGPEQGSYGYTF. CDR3 sequence (DNA): TGTGCCATTGGGGGGCCTGAACAGGGGAGCTATGGCTACACCTTC.

This sequence joins TRBV6-1 and TRBJ2-5; D is uncertain. The CDR3 length is 12 residues. V shed 5 bases and J shed 7 bases, with 11 bases lying between them. From germline, CDR1 is MNHNS and CDR2 SASEGT. CDR3 sequence (DNA): TGTGCCAGCAGTCCCTCGGCATGGACCCAGTACTTC. As protein: CASSPSAWTQYF.

This rearrangement joins TRBV19 to TRBJ1-2; D is unclear. Deletions cut 5 bases from V and 4 bases from J, with 11 bases between. The V gene's germline CDR1 is LNHDA and CDR2 SQIVND (reference sequence). The CDR3 contains 13 residues. CDR3 nucleotide sequence: TGTGCCAGTAGTCAGAACAGACCCTATGGCTACACCTTC. The encoded protein is CASSQNRPYGYTF.

The chain is built from TRBV9 and TRBJ2-1; D not certain. Trimming removed 3 bases at V and 4 bases at J, with 8 bases between. Germline V gene sequence: CDR1 SGDLS, CDR2 YYNGEE. This CDR3 contains 13 residues. The CDR3 is CASSAYSYNEQFF. CDR3 in DNA: TGTGCCAGCAGCGCATACTCGTACAATGAGCAGTTCTTC.

The chain joins TRBV6-1 to TRBJ2-3; no definite D call. The V gene lost 7 bases and the J gene lost 1 base, with 15 bases spanning the gap. The CDR3 contains 15 residues. CDR1 is MNHNS, CDR2 SASEGT, per germline. Here the CDR3 reads CASTAGHPGTDTQYF. CDR3 DNA: TGTGCCAGCACCGCCGGGCACCCGGGCACAGATACGCAGTATTTT.

This clonotype came up many times. The rearrangement uses TRBV29-1 and TRBJ2-5, with 11 positions matching TRBD2. The germline V gene encodes CDR1 SQVTM and CDR2 ANQGSEA. The CDR3 has 15 amino acids. Unmatched junction bases numbered 8, after V lost 3 bases and J lost 5 bases. As DNA, the CDR3 is TGCAGCGTTGAGCTAACTAGCGGGGGCAGGGAGACCCAGTACTTC. Translating it yields CSVELTSGGRETQYF.

This clonotype was counted a few times. The chain joins TRBV6-2 or TRBV6-3 to TRBJ2-1; a weak D match, TRBD2 (5 bases). Germline assignment: CDR1 MNHEY and CDR2 SVGEGT. Trimming left V 1 base short and J 3 bases short, with 19 bases between. There are 18 residues in the CDR3. The CDR3 region is CASSYYVALPGNYNEQFF. The CDR3 DNA sequence: TGTGCCAGCAGTTACTACGTTGCGTTACCCGGGAACTACAATGAGCAGTTCTTC.

This clonotype was counted a few times. The chain has TRBV7-2 and TRBJ2-2, with a weak D call TRBD1 (5 bases). CDR3 length equals 16 residues. The V end was cut by 7 bases, the J end by 3 bases, with 18 bases between. Germline CDR1 is SGHTA and CDR2 is FQGNSA. In nucleotides, the CDR3 is TGTGCCAGCACCCCACGCCCTGGGGCGGACACCGGGGAGCTGTTTTTT. Protein: CASTPRPGADTGELFF.

The chain combines TRBV10-3 with TRBJ2-7; 12 nucleotides agree with TRBD1. Germline assignment: CDR1 ENHRY and CDR2 SYGVKD. There are 14 residues in the CDR3. Trimming removed 6 bases from V and 5 bases from J; junction bases left unmatched: 5. The CDR3 DNA is TGTGCCATCAGGGCGGGGACAGGGGGCAACGAGCAGTACGTC. It specifies CAIRAGTGGNEQYV.

V is TRBV6-5 and J is TRBJ2-3; possibly TRBD1 or TRBD2 for D (5 bases each). CDR3 length equals 17 residues. Germline lookup yields CDR1 MNHEY and CDR2 SVGAGI. V shed 6 bases and J shed 2 bases, with 21 bases lying between them. CDR3 region: CASSPGVGQEATDTQYF. CDR3 sequence (DNA): TGTGCCAGCAGCCCCGGAGTGGGGCAGGAGGCCACAGATACGCAGTATTTT.

V gene TRBV6-6 combines with J gene TRBJ1-1; D uncertain. Germline V lookup: CDR1 MNHNY, CDR2 SVGAGI (reference sequence). V lost 8 bases and J lost 3, with 10 bases in between. The CDR3 has 12 residues. CDR3: CASQWDYTEAFF. DNA of the CDR3: TGTGCCAGCCAGTGGGATTACACTGAAGCTTTCTTT.

The J gene is TRBJ2-5, the V gene TRBV14; the D is unclear. The CDR3 runs to 16 residues. Trimming stripped 0 bases from V and 0 bases from J, with 11 bases between. Germline CDR1 is SGHDN and CDR2 is FVKESK. The CDR3 protein is CASSQDMLQYQETQYF. The CDR3 nucleotides read TGTGCCAGCAGCCAAGATATGTTACAGTACCAAGAGACCCAGTACTTC. The whole variable domain, remainder taken from reference TRBV14 and TRBJ2-5, is EAGVTQFPSHSVIEKGQTVTLRCDPISGHDNLYWYRRVMGKEIKFLLHFVKESKQDESGMPNNRFLAERTGGTYSTLKVQPAELEDSGVYFCASSQDMLQYQETQYFGPGTRLLVL.

The rearrangement uses TRBV6-2 or TRBV6-3 and TRBJ2-1; a weak D match, TRBD2 (5 bases). The CDR3 runs 17 residues. Germline CDR1 is MNHEY and CDR2 is SVGEGT. The V end was cut by 0 bases, the J end by 1 base, with 13 bases between. CDR3 residues: CASSYSVRSGSYNEQFF. The CDR3 nucleotides read TGTGCCAGCAGTTACTCGGTGAGAAGCGGTTCCTACAATGAGCAGTTCTTC.

There are a few counts of this clonotype. The chain recombines TRBV11-2 with TRBJ2-5; 9 bases match TRBD2. Trimming took 1 base from V and 4 from J; bases not matched to a gene: 7. The CDR3 covers 16 residues. The germline CDR1 and CDR2 sequences are SGHAT and FQNNGV. CDR3 bases: TGTGCCAGCAGCTTAGGATGGCGGGGGGGCGGAGAGACCCAGTACTTC. Amino acid sequence: CASSLGWRGGGETQYF.

This clonotype was counted many times. The genes are TRBV13 and TRBJ1-1; D is perhaps TRBD1 (5 bases). This CDR3 has 13 residues. The germline V gene encodes CDR1 PRHDT and CDR2 FYEKMQ (reference sequence). With 2 bases removed from V and 6 bases from J, the gap between germline ends came to 10 bases. The CDR3 DNA sequence: TGTGCCAGCAGCTTACTTGGGGCAGCTGAAGCTTTCTTT. It encodes CASSLLGAAEAFF.

This clonotype was seen only a few times. This chain links TRBV7-2 with TRBJ1-1; weak D call: TRBD1 (5 bases). CDR3 length: 15 amino acids. Germline V lookup: CDR1 SGHTA, CDR2 FQGNSA. The V gene lost 3 bases and the J gene lost 5 bases, with 16 bases spanning the gap. CDR3 sequence: CASSLGTADVTEAFF. Here the CDR3 DNA reads TGTGCCAGCAGCTTGGGGACGGCGGATGTGACTGAAGCTTTCTTT. The full variable domain, rest sourced from reference TRBV7-2 and TRBJ1-1, is GAGVSQSPSNKVTEKGKDVELRCDPISGHTALYWYRQSLGQGLEFLIYFQGNSAPDKSGLPSDRFSAERTGGSVSTLTIQRTQQEDSAVYLCASSLGTADVTEAFFGQGTRLTVV.

The gene calls are TRBV7-9 and TRBJ2-1, with TRBD1 matching 9 bases. The ends lost 6 bases at V and 3 bases at J; junction bases unmatched: 6. The CDR3 spans 15 residues. Germline V CDR1 and CDR2: SEHNR, FQNEAQ (reference sequence). The CDR3, as DNA: TGTGCCAGCAGTTATACGGGACAGGGCTACAATGAGCAGTTCTTC. Amino acids: CASSYTGQGYNEQFF.

There are many counts of this clonotype. This chain links TRBV5-8 with TRBJ1-6; D gene unclear. In germline, CDR1 is SGHTS, CDR2 YDEGEE. The CDR3 length is 16 residues. The V end was cut by 1 base, the J end by 1 base, with 9 bases between. The DNA for the CDR3 is TGTGCCAGCAGCTTGTTCTGGATTTCCTATAATTCACCCCTCCACTTT. Its protein is CASSLFWISYNSPLHF.

This chain's CDR3 is CATSDPGQGRETQYF. The CDR3 region has the DNA TGTGCCACCAGTGATCCAGGACAGGGACGGGAGACCCAGTACTTC. This chain links TRBV24-1 with TRBJ2-5, with 8 positions matching TRBD1. The CDR3 extends over 15 amino acids. The germline CDR1 and CDR2 sequences are KGHDR and SFDVKD. V dropped 3 bases and J dropped 5; count of bases not matched to a gene: 7.